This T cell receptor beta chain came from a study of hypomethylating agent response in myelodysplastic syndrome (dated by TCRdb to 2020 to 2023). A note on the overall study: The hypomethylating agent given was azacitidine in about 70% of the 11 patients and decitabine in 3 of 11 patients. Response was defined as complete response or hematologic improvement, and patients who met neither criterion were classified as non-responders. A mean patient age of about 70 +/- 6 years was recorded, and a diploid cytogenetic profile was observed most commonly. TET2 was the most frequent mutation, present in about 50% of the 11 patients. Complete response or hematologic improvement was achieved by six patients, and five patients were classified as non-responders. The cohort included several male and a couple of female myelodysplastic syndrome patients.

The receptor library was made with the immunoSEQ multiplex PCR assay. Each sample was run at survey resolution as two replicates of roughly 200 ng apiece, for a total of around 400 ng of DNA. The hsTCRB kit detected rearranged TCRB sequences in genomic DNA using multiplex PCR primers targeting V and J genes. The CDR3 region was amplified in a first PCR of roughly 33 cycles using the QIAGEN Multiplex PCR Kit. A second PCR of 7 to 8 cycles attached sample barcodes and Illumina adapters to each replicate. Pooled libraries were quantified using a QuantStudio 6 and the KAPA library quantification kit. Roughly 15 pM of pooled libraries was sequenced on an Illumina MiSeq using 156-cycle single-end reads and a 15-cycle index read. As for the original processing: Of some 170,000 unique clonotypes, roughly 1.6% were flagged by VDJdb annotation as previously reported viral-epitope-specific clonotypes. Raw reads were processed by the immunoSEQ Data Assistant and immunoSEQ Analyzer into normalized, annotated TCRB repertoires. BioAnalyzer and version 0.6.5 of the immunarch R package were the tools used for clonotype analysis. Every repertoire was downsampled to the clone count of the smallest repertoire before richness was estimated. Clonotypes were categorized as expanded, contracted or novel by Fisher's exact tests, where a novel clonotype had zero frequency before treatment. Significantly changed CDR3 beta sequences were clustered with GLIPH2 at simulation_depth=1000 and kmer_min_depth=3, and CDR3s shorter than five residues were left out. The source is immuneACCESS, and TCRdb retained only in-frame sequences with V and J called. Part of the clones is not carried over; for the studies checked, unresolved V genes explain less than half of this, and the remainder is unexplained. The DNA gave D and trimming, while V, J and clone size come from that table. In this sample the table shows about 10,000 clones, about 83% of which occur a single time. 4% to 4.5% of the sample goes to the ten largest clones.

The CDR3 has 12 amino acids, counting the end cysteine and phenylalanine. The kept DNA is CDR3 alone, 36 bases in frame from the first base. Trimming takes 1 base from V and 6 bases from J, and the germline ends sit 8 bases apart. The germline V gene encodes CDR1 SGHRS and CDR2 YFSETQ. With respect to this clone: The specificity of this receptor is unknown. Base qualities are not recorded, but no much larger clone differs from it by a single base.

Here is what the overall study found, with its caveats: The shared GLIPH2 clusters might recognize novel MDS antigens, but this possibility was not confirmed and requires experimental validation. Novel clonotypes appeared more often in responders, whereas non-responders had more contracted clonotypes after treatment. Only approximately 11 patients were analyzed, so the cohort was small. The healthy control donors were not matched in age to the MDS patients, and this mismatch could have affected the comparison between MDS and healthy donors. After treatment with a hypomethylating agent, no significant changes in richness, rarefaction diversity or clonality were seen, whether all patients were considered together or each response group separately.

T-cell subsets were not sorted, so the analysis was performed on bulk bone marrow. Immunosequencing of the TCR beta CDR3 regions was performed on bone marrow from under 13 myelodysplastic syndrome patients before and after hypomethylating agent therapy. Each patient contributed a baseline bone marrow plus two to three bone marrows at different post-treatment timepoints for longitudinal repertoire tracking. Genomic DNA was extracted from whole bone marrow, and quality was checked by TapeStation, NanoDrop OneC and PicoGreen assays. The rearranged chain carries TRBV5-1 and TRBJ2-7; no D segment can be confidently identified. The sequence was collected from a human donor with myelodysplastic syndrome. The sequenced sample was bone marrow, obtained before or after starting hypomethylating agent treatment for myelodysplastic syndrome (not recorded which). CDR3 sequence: CASSLRGGEQYF. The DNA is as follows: TGCGCCAGCAGCTTGCGCGGTGGCGAGCAGTACTTC.